These T cell receptor beta chains were read from a single sample in a study of T cell repertoires in cytomegalovirus infection. TCRdb re-analysed the reads in MiXCR, keeping a single row per CDR3 protein. In the table there are some 230,000 distinct CDR3 sequences, 20% to 25% of which are singletons. The specimen was CD8+ T cells from PBMCs. Receptors were obtained from a human donor in good health (CMV status not recorded). Some clones in this sample may be carry-over from other donors' samples. CDR3s include the opening cysteine and the closing phenylalanine or tryptophan. The order of the fields is D gene, J gene, clone size, V gene, CDR3 DNA, CDR3 protein. A D gene is named only where the DNA matches it firmly. Some rows mark clone size as missing; the rest say once, few, many or name a class of expanded clone.

D: NA; J: TRBJ2-3; size: few; V: TRBV2; DNA: TGTGCCAGCAGTGGGGAACGCCAGTTTACAGATACGCAGTATTTT; CDR3: CASSGERQFTDTQYF
D: NA; J: TRBJ1-3; size: NA; V: TRBV7-8; DNA: TGTGCCAGCAGCGAACCTGGACCGACCTCTGGAAACACCATATATTTT; CDR3: CASSEPGPTSGNTIYF
D: NA; J: TRBJ1-5; size: NA; V: TRBV28; DNA: TGTGCCAGCACCCTAAGCGGGGGTTTGAGTCAGCCCCAGCATTTT; CDR3: CASTLSGGLSQPQHF
D: NA; J: TRBJ2-5; size: NA; V: TRBV2; DNA: TGTGCCAGCAGTGAAAAAGGGGTGAAGGTCGGTGCAGAGACCCAGTACTTC; CDR3: CASSEKGVKVGAETQYF
D: NA; J: TRBJ1-5; size: NA; V: TRBV5-6; DNA: TGTGCCAGCAGCCTGGGACGGGACAATCAGCCCCAGCATTTT; CDR3: CASSLGRDNQPQHF
D: NA; J: TRBJ2-7; size: few; V: TRBV4-2; DNA: TGTGCCAGCAGCCAAAATGCCCTTCGGTACGAGCAGTACTTC; CDR3: CASSQNALRYEQYF
D: NA; J: TRBJ1-5; size: few; V: TRBV9; DNA: TGTGCCAGCAGCCGGCGGGGCGGTCAGCCCCAGCATTTT; CDR3: CASSRRGGQPQHF
D: NA; J: TRBJ1-1; size: NA; V: TRBV29-1; DNA: TGCAGCCCCACAGGGATCATGAACACTGAAGCTTTCTTT; CDR3: CSPTGIMNTEAFF
D: TRBD1; J: TRBJ2-2; size: many; V: TRBV7-2; DNA: TGTGCCAGCAGCTCCGGACAGGGTTTGGCGGCCGGGGAGCTGTTTTTT; CDR3: CASSSGQGLAAGELFF
D: NA; J: TRBJ2-6; size: NA; V: TRBV30; DNA: TGTGCCTGGAGTATCTCTGGGGCCAACGTCCTGACTTTC; CDR3: CAWSISGANVLTF
D: NA; J: TRBJ2-7; size: many; V: TRBV29-1; DNA: TGCAGCGTTGTCGACAGTTCCTACGAGCAGTACTTC; CDR3: CSVVDSSYEQYF
D: TRBD2; J: TRBJ2-3; size: NA; V: TRBV5-5; DNA: TGTGCCAGCAGCGTTGGACTAGCGCTCACAGATACGCAGTATTTT; CDR3: CASSVGLALTDTQYF
D: NA; J: TRBJ2-7; size: NA; V: TRBV7-6; DNA: TGTGCCAGCAGCTCTTTGGACTGGTACGAGCAGTACTTC; CDR3: CASSSLDWYEQYF
D: TRBD1; J: TRBJ1-1; size: NA; V: TRBV7-8; DNA: TGTGCCAGCAGCCCGACAGGGGGAAACCCTAACACTGAAGCTTTCTTT; CDR3: CASSPTGGNPNTEAFF
D: NA; J: TRBJ2-2; size: many; V: TRBV29-1; DNA: TGCAGCGTTGAAGTCACCGGGGAGCTGTTTTTT; CDR3: CSVEVTGELFF
D: TRBD1; J: TRBJ1-1; size: NA; V: TRBV10-3; DNA: TGTGCCGCGACAGGGGGTTTGAACACTGAAGCTTTCTTT; CDR3: CAATGGLNTEAFF
D: NA; J: TRBJ2-1; size: NA; V: TRBV5-4; DNA: TGTGCCAGTGGACCGGGACCACGTGAGCAGTTCTTC; CDR3: CASGPGPREQFF
D: NA; J: TRBJ1-1; size: many; V: TRBV7-2; DNA: TGTGCCAGCAGCCGAGGACGGAACACTGAAGCTTTCTTT; CDR3: CASSRGRNTEAFF
D: NA; J: TRBJ2-3; size: many; V: TRBV7-6; DNA: TGTGCCAGCAGCTTACTGGGCACAGATACGCAGTATTTT; CDR3: CASSLLGTDTQYF
D: TRBD1; J: TRBJ2-7; size: NA; V: TRBV27; DNA: TGTGCCAGCAGTTTCACGGACAGGGATTTATACTTC; CDR3: CASSFTDRDLYF
D: NA; J: TRBJ1-6; size: NA; V: TRBV2; DNA: TGTGCCAGCAGTGAAGCGCTTCAGGCAACCACCTATAATTCACCCCTCCACTTT; CDR3: CASSEALQATTYNSPLHF
D: NA; J: TRBJ2-1; size: once; V: TRBV29-1; DNA: TGCAGCGTTGAAGGGACAGTTTACAATGAGCAGTTCTTC; CDR3: CSVEGTVYNEQFF
D: TRBD1; J: TRBJ1-2; size: few; V: TRBV20-1; DNA: TGCAGTGCTCACACAGGGGTGGGATATGGCTACACCTTC; CDR3: CSAHTGVGYGYTF
D: NA; J: TRBJ1-1; size: NA; V: TRBV15; DNA: TGTGCCACCAGCAGACGGATGAACACTGAAGCTTTCTTT; CDR3: CATSRRMNTEAFF
D: NA; J: TRBJ1-4; size: NA; V: TRBV4-1; DNA: TGCGCCAGCAGCCAAGAGTGGCGTGCAACTAATGAAAAACTGTTTTTT; CDR3: CASSQEWRATNEKLFF
D: NA; J: TRBJ1-6; size: NA; V: TRBV20-1; DNA: TGCAGTGCTAGAGATATCGGTTATTCACCCCTCCACTTT; CDR3: CSARDIGYSPLHF
D: NA; J: TRBJ2-7; size: once; V: TRBV2; DNA: TGTGCCATCGGCCGGGAGCAGTACTTC; CDR3: CAIGREQYF
D: TRBD1; J: TRBJ2-1; size: NA; V: TRBV7-6; DNA: TGTGCCAGCAGTCTCAGGGACAGGGGGCTCCCTCTACCCTACAATGAGCAGTTCTTC; CDR3: CASSLRDRGLPLPYNEQFF
D: NA; J: TRBJ1-2; size: few; V: TRBV20-1; DNA: TGCAGTGCTAGTGATTACAGGGCCTCCTATGGCTACACCTTC; CDR3: CSASDYRASYGYTF
D: NA; J: TRBJ1-1; size: NA; V: TRBV7-9; DNA: TGTGCCAGCAGCTTAGGGGAGTTGGACAGAGGGAACACTGAAGCTTTCTTT; CDR3: CASSLGELDRGNTEAFF
D: TRBD2; J: TRBJ2-2; size: few; V: TRBV7-9; DNA: TGTGCCAGCAGCGGGAGGGACCGATTTAACACCGGGGAGCTGTTTTTT; CDR3: CASSGRDRFNTGELFF
D: TRBD1; J: TRBJ2-7; size: NA; V: TRBV28; DNA: TGTGCCAGCAGGGGACAGTTGATCTACGAGCAGTACTTC; CDR3: CASRGQLIYEQYF
D: TRBD2; J: TRBJ2-1; size: NA; V: TRBV20-1; DNA: TGCAGTGCTCCGACTAGCGGGGGGTACAATGAGCAGTTCTTC; CDR3: CSAPTSGGYNEQFF
D: TRBD1; J: TRBJ2-2; size: few; V: TRBV6-2/TRBV6-3; DNA: TGTGCCAGCAGGACCACAGGGGGTCCCGGGGAGCTGTTTTTT; CDR3: CASRTTGGPGELFF
D: TRBD2; J: TRBJ2-1; size: NA; V: TRBV27; DNA: TGTGCCAGCAGTCGCGGATGGGACCTAGCGGGGGGGGGGAATGAGCAGTTCTTC; CDR3: CASSRGWDLAGGGNEQFF
D: NA; J: TRBJ2-3; size: NA; V: TRBV4-1; DNA: TGCGCCAGCAGCCAAGTCCCTCGGGGGCCGGCAGATACGCAGTATTTT; CDR3: CASSQVPRGPADTQYF
D: TRBD1; J: TRBJ1-1; size: NA; V: TRBV14; DNA: TGTGCCAGTCAGGGGGCCTTGAACACTGAAGCTTTCTTT; CDR3: CASQGALNTEAFF
D: NA; J: TRBJ1-4; size: few; V: TRBV27; DNA: TGTGCCAGCAGTATACTGGCATCGGATGAAAAACTGTTTTTT; CDR3: CASSILASDEKLFF
D: NA; J: TRBJ1-1; size: few; V: TRBV7-8; DNA: TGTGCCAGCAGCTTAATCCCGGGAAGCGCTGAAGCTTTCTTT; CDR3: CASSLIPGSAEAFF
D: TRBD2; J: TRBJ2-7; size: NA; V: TRBV20-1; DNA: TGCAGTGCCTCACTAGCGGGGGTCCTCTACGAGCAGTACTTC; CDR3: CSASLAGVLYEQYF
D: NA; J: TRBJ1-4; size: few; V: TRBV27; DNA: TGTGCCACCGTTGGTCCAGGGAGTGAAAAACTGTTTTTT; CDR3: CATVGPGSEKLFF
D: TRBD1; J: TRBJ1-6; size: few; V: TRBV7-6; DNA: TGTGCCAGCAGCCGGAGGAAGACAGGGAGCTCCTATAATTCACCCCTCCACTTT; CDR3: CASSRRKTGSSYNSPLHF
D: NA; J: TRBJ2-1; size: few; V: TRBV6-8; DNA: TGTGCCAGCAGTTACAGCGGGACAAGCGCCCATGAGCAGTTCTTC; CDR3: CASSYSGTSAHEQFF
D: NA; J: TRBJ1-1; size: few; V: TRBV6-6; DNA: TGTGCCAGTATAGTAGGGACTGAAGCTTTCTTT; CDR3: CASIVGTEAFF
D: NA; J: TRBJ1-5; size: many; V: TRBV7-8; DNA: TGTGCCAGCAGCTTATTGCTTACGGGGTTGAATCAGCCCCAGCATTTT; CDR3: CASSLLLTGLNQPQHF
D: NA; J: TRBJ2-6; size: NA; V: TRBV3-1; DNA: TGTGCCAGCAGCAAGGATGGGGCCAACGTCCTGACTTTC; CDR3: CASSKDGANVLTF
D: NA; J: TRBJ2-5; size: many; V: TRBV7-2; DNA: TGTGCCAGCAGCTCCGGGCGGTGGGAGACCCAGTACTTC; CDR3: CASSSGRWETQYF
D: NA; J: TRBJ2-7; size: many; V: TRBV7-8; DNA: TGTGCCAGCAGCTTAATGCAGGGTTCGTTGGAGCAGTACTTC; CDR3: CASSLMQGSLEQYF
D: NA; J: TRBJ2-1; size: NA; V: TRBV7-2; DNA: TGTGCCAGCCAACCTTGGGCCGGAGCGGATGAGCAGTTCTTC; CDR3: CASQPWAGADEQFF